This TCR beta chain came from a study of metastatic and nonmetastatic thyroid tumors. Background on the study: Where malignant and benign thyroid patients were concerned, repertoires were compared across blood and tumor or nodule tissue. Study-wide results and limits: As reported, TCR beta diversity in blood and tumor was significantly higher in malignant thyroid tumors than in benign nodules.

V was cut by 3 bases and J by 4 bases, with 6 bases left in between. From germline, CDR1 is MNHEY and CDR2 SVGEGT. The CDR3 is 12 residues long. All patients were untreated before thyroid surgery. In the original analysis: Clinicopathological groups supplied CDR3 differences that were used to build a distant-metastasis classifier for papillary thyroid cancer. Via MiXCR, TCRdb re-called the PCR reads. The authors' filters were not applied to this entry. The data contain 5,700 or so clones, 30% to 45% of them singletons. Turning to this clone: The antigen remains undetermined.

The specimen sequenced was adjacent normal tissue. The sequence came from a female donor with papillary thyroid cancer or a benign thyroid nodule (not recorded which). Some clones in this sample may be carry-over from other donors' samples. This rearrangement joins TRBV6-2 or TRBV6-3 to TRBJ1-2; TRBD1 is a possible D gene (5 bases). CDR3 DNA sequence: TGTGCCAGCAGTTATGGGGGCTATGGCTACACCTTC. Translating gives CASSYGGYGYTF.